Listed below are T cell receptor beta chains from one sample, sequenced in a study of blood T cell repertoires in COVID-19. The protocol was immunoSEQ multiplex PCR, while the TCRdb copy is restricted to in-frame clones and leaves out a portion. Of about 330,000 clones in the sample, 88% are singletons; the top ten hold more than 5%. The sample comprised PBMCs or T cells enriched from blood (not recorded which). These TCRs come from a man aged 30 to 39 who had recovered from COVID-19. CDR3s include the opening cysteine and the closing phenylalanine or tryptophan. A D gene is named only where the DNA matches it firmly. Clone size is stated in some rows and not others, as once, few, many or a class when expanded.

TRBV5-4,TRBJ2-1,once,NA,CASFDRRYNEQFF,TGTGCCAGCTTCGACAGACGTTACAATGAGCAGTTCTTC
TRBV11-1,TRBJ2-7,NA,NA,CASSLGGDSYEQYF,TGTGCCAGCAGCTTAGGGGGGGACTCCTACGAGCAGTACTTC
TRBV11-2,TRBJ1-6,few,NA,CASSSQQTLHF,TGTGCCAGCAGCTCACAGCAAACCCTCCACTTT
TRBV28,TRBJ1-2,NA,NA,CASSLGGNGYTF,TGTGCCAGCAGTTTGGGAGGGAATGGCTACACCTTC
TRBV2,TRBJ1-1,NA,NA,CASSVQVNTEAFF,TGTGCCAGCAGTGTACAGGTGAACACTGAAGCTTTCTTT
TRBV10-3,TRBJ1-6,few,NA,CAISPEGRGRSPLHF,TGTGCCATCAGTCCGGAGGGGCGGGGACGTTCACCCCTCCACTTT
TRBV10-3,TRBJ1-1,NA,TRBD1,CAIKRTGGNTEAFF,TGTGCCATCAAACGCACAGGGGGAAACACTGAAGCTTTCTTT
TRBV19,TRBJ2-7,NA,NA,CASSIAGQHYEQYF,TGTGCCAGTAGTATTGCGGGACAGCACTACGAGCAGTACTTC
TRBV19,TRBJ1-5,few,TRBD1,CASRGTGPNQPQHF,TGTGCCAGTAGAGGGACAGGGCCCAATCAGCCCCAGCATTTT
TRBV12-3/TRBV12-4,TRBJ1-2,NA,NA,CASSPGTLYGYTF,TGTGCCAGCAGTCCGGGGACTCTCTATGGCTACACCTTC
TRBV7-8,TRBJ2-3,NA,TRBD2,CASSFLRGLKGDTDTQYF,TGTGCCAGCAGCTTTCTGCGGGGGTTAAAAGGGGACACAGATACGCAGTATTTT
TRBV4-2,TRBJ2-5,NA,NA,CASREDSQETQYF,TGTGCCAGCAGGGAGGACAGCCAAGAGACCCAGTACTTC
TRBV9,TRBJ1-4,NA,NA,CASRPSGMTNEKLFF,TGTGCCAGCAGGCCCTCAGGGATGACTAATGAAAAACTGTTTTTT
TRBV5-5,TRBJ1-6,NA,TRBD1,CASSWDRASYNSPLHF,TGTGCCAGCAGCTGGGACAGGGCATCCTATAATTCACCCCTCCACTTT
TRBV30,TRBJ1-1,NA,NA,CAGKRFRGRNTEAFF,TGTGCCGGAAAGAGGTTCAGGGGCCGGAACACTGAAGCTTTCTTT
TRBV4-1,TRBJ2-5,few,TRBD2,CASSLKPSGETQYF,TGCGCCAGCAGCCTAAAGCCTAGCGGAGAGACCCAGTACTTC
TRBV6-5,TRBJ2-1,NA,NA,CASSYYTGNEQFF,TGTGCCAGCAGTTACTATACTGGCAATGAGCAGTTCTTC
TRBV11-3,TRBJ2-7,NA,TRBD1,CATPPGQGNNEQYF,TGTGCCACCCCTCCGGGACAGGGGAACAACGAGCAGTACTTC
TRBV9,TRBJ2-1,NA,TRBD2,CASSVGGGFYNEQFF,TGTGCCAGCAGCGTAGGCGGGGGTTTCTACAATGAGCAGTTCTTC
TRBV2,TRBJ1-5,NA,NA,CASSARHLSNQPQHF,TGTGCCAGCAGTGCGCGACACCTTAGCAATCAGCCCCAGCATTTT
TRBV11-2,TRBJ1-5,once,TRBD1,CASSRKQGFSNQPQHF,TGTGCCAGCAGCCGCAAACAGGGGTTTAGCAATCAGCCCCAGCATTTT
TRBV5-1,TRBJ2-7,NA,TRBD1,CASTTGTGLYEQYF,TGCGCCAGCACTACCGGGACAGGGCTCTACGAGCAGTACTTC
TRBV7-9,TRBJ1-5,NA,TRBD1,CASSSQGARQPQHF,TGTGCCAGCAGCTCACAGGGGGCCCGTCAGCCCCAGCATTTT
TRBV30,TRBJ2-1,NA,TRBD2,CAWSVLTSGGAHEQFF,TGTGCCTGGAGTGTGCTGACTAGCGGGGGGGCGCATGAGCAGTTCTTC
TRBV24-1,TRBJ2-1,NA,TRBD1,CATSDLQGAHNEQFF,TGTGCCACCAGTGATTTGCAGGGGGCCCACAATGAGCAGTTCTTC
TRBV18,TRBJ1-5,NA,TRBD1,CASSLGTGGAQPQHF,TGTGCCAGCTCACTCGGGACAGGGGGGGCTCAGCCCCAGCATTTT